Reported below is one T cell receptor (beta chain). The data belong to a study of blood T cell repertoires in COVID-19. Overall study context: T cells, B-cell-depleted T cells, or PBMCs supplied cDNA or gDNA.

V trimming: 3 bases; J trimming: 2 bases; junction bases outside the gene matches: 7. Looked up from germline, CDR1 is DFQATT and CDR2 is SNEGSKA (reference sequence). The CDR3 spans 15 residues. Authors' analysis steps: Researchers report that nucleated cell counts were estimated from reference gene primer amplification. Sequencing was performed with immunoSEQ multiplex PCR; in TCRdb, only in-frame clones are kept and a portion is missing. V, J and clone size are those of that table, while D and trimming were read from the DNA. The sample contains 80,000 to 100,000 clones, about four fifths of which appear only once.

The receptor comes from a human donor in a cohort sampled during active COVID-19. The V call is TRBV20-1, the J call TRBJ2-3; 8 bases align to TRBD1. The sequenced material came from peripheral blood. The CDR3 sequence: CSASKRTGSTDTQYF. The CDR3 nucleotides read TGCAGTGCTAGTAAGAGGACAGGGTCCACAGATACGCAGTATTTT.